The clone carrying this T cell receptor beta chain was seen more than once but under ten times. Its target is not known. An expansion of CD8+CD57+ cells by flow cytometry had been shown in patients chosen for sequencing. Blood sampling was performed on the patients, and none of them had received therapy by then. This record belongs to a study of CD8+CD57+ T cells in acquired aplastic anemia. Looking at the study overall: On average, sorted CD4+ and CD8+ cells gave roughly 2.9 ug of DNA. Points from the study as a whole: Patients and controls shared twenty-nine CD8+ CDR3 sequences. CD8+ Simpson's diversity in patients was not significantly different from that in controls.

Genomic DNA provided the template from which TCR beta VDJ and CDR3 profiles were obtained. MiXCR was run by TCRdb on the reads, yielding one entry per CDR3 protein. The sample holds about half a million distinct CDR3 sequences; less than 35% are singletons and the top ten take roughly 0.89%. The CDR3 runs to 13 residues. V was clipped by 5 bases and J by 1 base, with 11 bases between them. Germline CDR1 and CDR2: GTSNPN and SVGIG (reference sequence). Source material: sorted CD4+, CD8+, or CD8+CD57+ T cells (not recorded which) from PBMCs. The clonotype originates from a human donor with aplastic anemia. The chain recombines TRBV30 with TRBJ1-2; D unclear. In DNA, the CDR3 is TGTGCCTGGGAGGGAAAGGATAACTATGGCTACACCTTC. It yields the protein CAWEGKDNYGYTF.